The sequence of this T cell receptor beta chain was determined in a study of beta chain features in type 1 diabetes. Broader study findings: Shorter TCRB CDR3s, moderately but significantly so, were found in Type 1 diabetes patients in all four CD4+ subsets. Cells carrying high TCR expression could end up over-represented when cDNA is sequenced. When VDJ junctions were examined, type 1 diabetes patients showed fewer insertions and more deletions.

Germline loops: CDR1 LNHNV, CDR2 YYDKDF (reference sequence). This CDR3 spans 15 amino acids. Trimming left V 5 bases short and J 5 bases short, with 16 bases between. Reverse transcription of all isolated RNA meant that expressed TCRB transcripts were sequenced. Using immunoSEQ multiplex PCR, the repertoire was profiled, and TCRdb retains in-frame clones only, with some absent. Among 350,000 to 450,000 clones listed, 10% to 15% were seen once. A note on this clone: Its specificity is unknown.

V gene TRBV15 combines with J gene TRBJ2-1; a weak D match, TRBD2 (7 bases). Sequenced input: naive CD4+ T cells from blood. The TCR was taken from a woman younger than 35 with type 1 diabetes. Here the CDR3 DNA reads TGTGCCACCAGCGGCGAGGGGGGGTCTCACAATGAGCAGTTCTTC. It specifies CATSGEGGSHNEQFF.